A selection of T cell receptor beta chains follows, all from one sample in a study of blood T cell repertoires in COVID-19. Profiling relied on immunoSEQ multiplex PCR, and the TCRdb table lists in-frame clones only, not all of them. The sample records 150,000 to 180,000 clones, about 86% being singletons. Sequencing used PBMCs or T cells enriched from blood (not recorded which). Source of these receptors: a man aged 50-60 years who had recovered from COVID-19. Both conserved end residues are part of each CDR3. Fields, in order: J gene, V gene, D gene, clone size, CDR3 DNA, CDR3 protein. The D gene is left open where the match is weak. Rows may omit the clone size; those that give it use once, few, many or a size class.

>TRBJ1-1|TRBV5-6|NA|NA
TGTGCCAGCATCACGGGGACTGAAGCTTTCTTT
CASITGTEAFF
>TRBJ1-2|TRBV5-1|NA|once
TGCGCCAGCAGCTTGAGGGAGGCGGGCCGGGGCTATGGCTACACCTTC
CASSLREAGRGYGYTF
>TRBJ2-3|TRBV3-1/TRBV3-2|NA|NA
TGTGCCAGCAGCCAGGGAGGACAGGCGGCAGATACGCAGTATTTT
CASSQGGQAADTQYF
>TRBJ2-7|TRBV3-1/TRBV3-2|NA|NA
TGTGCCAGCAGCCGCCCGACAGGTCAACGCTACGAGCAGTACTTC
CASSRPTGQRYEQYF
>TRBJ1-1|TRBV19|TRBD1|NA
TGTGCCAGTAGTCCCGGGACAGGGGGCGTGAACACTGAAGCTTTCTTT
CASSPGTGGVNTEAFF
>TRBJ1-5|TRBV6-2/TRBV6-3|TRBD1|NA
TGTGCCAGCAGTAGGGGACAGGGCCCACAGCCCCAGCATTTT
CASSRGQGPQPQHF
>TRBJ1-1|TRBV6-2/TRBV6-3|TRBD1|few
TGTGCCAGCAGTGCCACAGGGGGCTCCACTGAAGCTTTCTTT
CASSATGGSTEAFF
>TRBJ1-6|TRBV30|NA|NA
TGTGCCTGGAGGATCCGGGACATGAATTCACCCCTCCACTTT
CAWRIRDMNSPLHF
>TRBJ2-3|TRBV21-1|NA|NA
TGTGCCAGCAGCAAACCGCGGGTGACTAGCACAGATACGCAGTATTTT
CASSKPRVTSTDTQYF
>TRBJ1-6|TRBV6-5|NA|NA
TGTGCCAGCAGTTTGACCGGGACAACTCTCCACTTT
CASSLTGTTLHF
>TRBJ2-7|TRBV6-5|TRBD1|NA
TGTGCCAGCACCCAAGGGGGACAGCCCTACGAGCAGTACTTC
CASTQGGQPYEQYF
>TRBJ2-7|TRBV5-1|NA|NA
TGCGCCAGCAGCTTGGCCGCAGGGAAGGACGAGCAGTACTTC
CASSLAAGKDEQYF
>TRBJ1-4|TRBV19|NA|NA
TGTGCCAGTAGTAGAGGGTTTGGTACTACTAATGAAAAACTGTTTTTT
CASSRGFGTTNEKLFF
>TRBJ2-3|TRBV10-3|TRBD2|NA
TGTGCCATCAGACTAGCGGCGAGCACAGATACGCAGTATTTT
CAIRLAASTDTQYF
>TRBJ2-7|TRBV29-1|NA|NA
TGCAGCGTTGTCAGGGGTACCTACGAGCAGTACTTC
CSVVRGTYEQYF
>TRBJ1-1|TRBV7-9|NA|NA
TGTGCCAGCTACGGACAGCAGAACACTGAAGCTTTCTTT
CASYGQQNTEAFF
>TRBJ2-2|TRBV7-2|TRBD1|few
TGTGCCAGCAGAACGGGACAGGCGAACACCGGGGAGCTGTTTTTT
CASRTGQANTGELFF
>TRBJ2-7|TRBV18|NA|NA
TGTGCCAGCTCACGCGAATACGAGCAGTACTTC
CASSREYEQYF
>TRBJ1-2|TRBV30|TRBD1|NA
TGTGCCTGGGCCCCCGACAGGGGGTATGGCTACACCTTC
CAWAPDRGYGYTF
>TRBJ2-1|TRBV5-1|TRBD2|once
TGCGCCAGCAGCTGGTGGACTAGCGGGGGGGCTCTTAAGGATGAGCAGTTCTTC
CASSWWTSGGALKDEQFF
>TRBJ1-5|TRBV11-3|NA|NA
TGTGCCAGCAGAAGCAAGGTGGAGGGACCATATAGCAATCAGCCCCAGCATTTT
CASRSKVEGPYSNQPQHF
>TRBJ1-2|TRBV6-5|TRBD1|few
TGTGCCAGCAGTTCTCGGACAGGGAACTATGGCTACACCTTC
CASSSRTGNYGYTF
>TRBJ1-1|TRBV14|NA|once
TGTGCCAGCAGCCAAACCCAGGGAAGGGGCGCTGAAGCTTTCTTT
CASSQTQGRGAEAFF
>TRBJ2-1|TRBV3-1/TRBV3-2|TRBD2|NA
TGTGCCAGCAGCCCCCATGGACTAGCGGACAAGTTCTTC
CASSPHGLADKFF
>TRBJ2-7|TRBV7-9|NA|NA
TGTGCCAGCAGCTTAATCTCAGGGGGGGAGCAGTACTTC
CASSLISGGEQYF
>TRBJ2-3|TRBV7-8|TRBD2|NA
TGTGCCAGCAGCTTGGGGCCTAGCGGGGGGCCCAGGGATACGCAGTATTTT
CASSLGPSGGPRDTQYF
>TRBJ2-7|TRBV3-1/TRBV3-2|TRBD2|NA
TGTGCCAGCAGCCAGGGACTAGCGGACTCCTACGAGCAGTACTTC
CASSQGLADSYEQYF
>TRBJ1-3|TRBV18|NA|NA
TGTGCCAGCTCACCAGGGCTACAGGACTCTGGAAACACCATATATTTT
CASSPGLQDSGNTIYF
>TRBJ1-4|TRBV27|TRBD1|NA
TGTGCCAGCAGTTCCCGGGACAGGGCTAATGAAAAACTGTTTTTT
CASSSRDRANEKLFF
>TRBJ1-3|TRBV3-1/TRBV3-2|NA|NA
TGTGCCAGCAGCCAAGTTGGTCAGTCTGGAAACACCATATATTTT
CASSQVGQSGNTIYF
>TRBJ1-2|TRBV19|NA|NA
TGTGCCAGTAGTATCCGGGACTCCGGCCGTTACTACACCTTC
CASSIRDSGRYYTF
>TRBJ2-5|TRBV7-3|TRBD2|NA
TGTGCCAGCAGCTTAGGCAGCGGGGGGCGGGAGACCCAGTACTTC
CASSLGSGGRETQYF
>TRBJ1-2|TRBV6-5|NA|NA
TGTGCCAGCAGTTCTTGGTTGGGCAGGGCCTCCGGCTACACCTTC
CASSSWLGRASGYTF
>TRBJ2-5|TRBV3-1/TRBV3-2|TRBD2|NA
TGTGCCAGCAGCCAAGCGGGAGGAACTAGCATGGAGACCCAGTACTTC
CASSQAGGTSMETQYF
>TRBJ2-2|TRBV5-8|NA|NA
TGTGCCAGCAGCGGCCAAGGATATGGGGGCTTGTCCGGGGAGCTGTTTTTT
CASSGQGYGGLSGELFF
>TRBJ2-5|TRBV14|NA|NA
TGTGCCAGCAGCCGAACATTGGGAGAATACGAGTACCAAGAGACCCAGTACTTC
CASSRTLGEYEYQETQYF
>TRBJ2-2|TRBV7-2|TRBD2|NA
TGTGCCAGCAGCTTAGCGGCGGGGGGGAACACCGGGGAGCTGTTTTTT
CASSLAAGGNTGELFF
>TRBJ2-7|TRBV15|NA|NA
TGTGCCACCAGCAGAGATCCAGGGCCCTACGAGCAGTACTTC
CATSRDPGPYEQYF
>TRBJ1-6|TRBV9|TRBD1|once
TGTGCCAGCAGCCCTAGACAGGGGTGGGATTCACCCCTCCACTTT
CASSPRQGWDSPLHF
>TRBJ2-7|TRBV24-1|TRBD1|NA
TGTGCCACCAGTGACCGGACAGGGGCCGTCTACGAGCAGTACTTC
CATSDRTGAVYEQYF
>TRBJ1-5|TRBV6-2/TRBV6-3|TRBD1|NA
TGTGCCAGCAGTTGGGACAGGGGAGATCAGCCCCAGCATTTT
CASSWDRGDQPQHF
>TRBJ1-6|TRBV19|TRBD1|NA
TGTGCCAGTACCGCAGCCGGGACAGGGCACTCACCCCTCCACTTT
CASTAAGTGHSPLHF
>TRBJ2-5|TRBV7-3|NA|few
TGTGCCAGCAGCTTAGAAGTACTGGAGACCCAGTACTTC
CASSLEVLETQYF
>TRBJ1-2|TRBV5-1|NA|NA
TGCGCCAGCAACGACGAGCGTAGCTATGGCTACACCTTC
CASNDERSYGYTF
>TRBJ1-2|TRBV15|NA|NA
TGTGCCACCAGCAGAGAGAGGACAGTCGGTGGCTACACCTTC
CATSRERTVGGYTF
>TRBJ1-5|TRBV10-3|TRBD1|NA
TGTGCCATCAGTGACGCAGGGGGGCTTGGGCAGCCCCAGCATTTT
CAISDAGGLGQPQHF